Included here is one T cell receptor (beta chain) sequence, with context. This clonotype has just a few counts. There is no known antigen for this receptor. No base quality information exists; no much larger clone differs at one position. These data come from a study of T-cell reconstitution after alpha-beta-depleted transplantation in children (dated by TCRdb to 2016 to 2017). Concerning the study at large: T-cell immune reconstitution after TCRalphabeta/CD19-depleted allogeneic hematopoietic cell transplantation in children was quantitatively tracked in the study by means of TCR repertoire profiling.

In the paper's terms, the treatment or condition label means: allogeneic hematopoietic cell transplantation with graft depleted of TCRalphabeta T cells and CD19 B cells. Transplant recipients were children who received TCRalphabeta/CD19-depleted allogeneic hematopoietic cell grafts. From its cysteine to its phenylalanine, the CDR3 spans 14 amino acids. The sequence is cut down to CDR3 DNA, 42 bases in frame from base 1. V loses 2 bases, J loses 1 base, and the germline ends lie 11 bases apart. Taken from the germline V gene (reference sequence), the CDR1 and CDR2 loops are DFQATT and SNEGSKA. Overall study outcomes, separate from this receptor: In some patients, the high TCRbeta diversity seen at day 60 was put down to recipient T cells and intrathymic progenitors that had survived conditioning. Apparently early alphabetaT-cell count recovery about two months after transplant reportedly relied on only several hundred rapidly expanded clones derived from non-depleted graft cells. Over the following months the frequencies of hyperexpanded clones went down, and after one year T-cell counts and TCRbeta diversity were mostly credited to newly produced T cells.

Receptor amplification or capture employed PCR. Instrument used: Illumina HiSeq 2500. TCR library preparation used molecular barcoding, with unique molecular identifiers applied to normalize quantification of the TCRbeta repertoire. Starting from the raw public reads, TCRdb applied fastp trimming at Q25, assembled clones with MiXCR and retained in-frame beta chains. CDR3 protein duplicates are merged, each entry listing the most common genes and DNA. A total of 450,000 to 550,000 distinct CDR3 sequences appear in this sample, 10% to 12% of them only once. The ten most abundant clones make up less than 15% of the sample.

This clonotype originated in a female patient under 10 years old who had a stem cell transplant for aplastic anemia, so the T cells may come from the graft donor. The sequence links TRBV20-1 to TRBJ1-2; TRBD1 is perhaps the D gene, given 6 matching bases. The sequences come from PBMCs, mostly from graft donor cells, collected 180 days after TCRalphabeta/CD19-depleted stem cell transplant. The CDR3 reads CSARWGPLNYGYTF. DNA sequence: TGCAGTGCTAGATGGGGGCCTCTTAACTATGGCTACACCTTC.